This is a list of T cell receptor beta chains from one sample in a study of blood T cell repertoires in COVID-19. Sequenced by immunoSEQ multiplex PCR; TCRdb stores in-frame clones only, minus some. The sample lists 150,000 to 200,000 clones, around 82% seen once, with roughly a tenth in the top ten. Sample: peripheral blood. The receptors stem from a woman aged 80 or older with active or convalescent COVID-19. Both conserved end residues are part of each CDR3. The D gene is left open where the match is weak. Some rows mark clone size as missing; the rest say once, few, many or name a class of expanded clone.

D: TRBD1; V: TRBV28; J: TRBJ1-4; size: NA; DNA: TGTGCCAGCAGGGACAGGGTTGAAAAACTGTTTTTT; CDR3: CASRDRVEKLFF
D: NA; V: TRBV3-1/TRBV3-2; J: TRBJ1-6; size: NA; DNA: TGTGCCAGCAGCCCCGCTGACAGCAAACCCCTCCACTTT; CDR3: CASSPADSKPLHF
D: TRBD2; V: TRBV6-5; J: TRBJ2-1; size: NA; DNA: TGTGCCAGCACCCGACTAGCGGGAGCGTACAATGAGCAGTTCTTC; CDR3: CASTRLAGAYNEQFF
D: NA; V: TRBV6-1; J: TRBJ1-2; size: once; DNA: TGTGCCAGCAGTGAAGTCGGGGATTGGTATGGCTACACCTTC; CDR3: CASSEVGDWYGYTF
D: TRBD1; V: TRBV18; J: TRBJ1-2; size: once; DNA: TGTGCCAGCTCACCTGCGTCAAGACAGGGGGCTTGGTATGGCTACACCTTC; CDR3: CASSPASRQGAWYGYTF
D: NA; V: TRBV19; J: TRBJ2-7; size: NA; DNA: TGTGCCAGTAGTATAAGTAGCGGACCGTACTACGAGCAGTACTTC; CDR3: CASSISSGPYYEQYF
D: NA; V: TRBV4-1; J: TRBJ1-3; size: once; DNA: TGCGCCAGCAGCCCCACTCGGAGGGGCGCTGGAAACACCATATATTTT; CDR3: CASSPTRRGAGNTIYF
D: TRBD1; V: TRBV2; J: TRBJ1-5; size: NA; DNA: TGTGCCGGCCAGGGGGATAGCAATCAGCCCCAGCATTTT; CDR3: CAGQGDSNQPQHF
D: TRBD1; V: TRBV28; J: TRBJ2-3; size: NA; DNA: TGTGCCAGCAGCCTACCCGGGACAGGAGAAGATACGCAGTATTTT; CDR3: CASSLPGTGEDTQYF
D: TRBD1; V: TRBV14; J: TRBJ1-3; size: few; DNA: TGTGCCAGCAGCCAAGTACAAGGGACAGGGCTCTCTGGAAACACCATATATTTT; CDR3: CASSQVQGTGLSGNTIYF
D: NA; V: TRBV7-9; J: TRBJ1-2; size: few; DNA: TGTGCCAGCAGCTTAGCGACTGGCAACTATGGCTACACCTTC; CDR3: CASSLATGNYGYTF
D: TRBD1; V: TRBV6-2/TRBV6-3; J: TRBJ1-2; size: many; DNA: TGTGCCAGCAGTCCGCCGGGACAGCTCTATGGCTACACCTTC; CDR3: CASSPPGQLYGYTF
D: TRBD2; V: TRBV4-1; J: TRBJ2-3; size: NA; DNA: TGCGCCAGCAGCCAAGATTCGAGCGGGAGGGCGACTAGCACAGATACGCAGTATTTT; CDR3: CASSQDSSGRATSTDTQYF
D: NA; V: TRBV29-1; J: TRBJ1-2; size: NA; DNA: TGCAGCGTTGTATCCGGACCAGGGGATGGCTACACCTTC; CDR3: CSVVSGPGDGYTF
D: TRBD2; V: TRBV9; J: TRBJ2-2; size: few; DNA: TGTGCCAGCAGCCATAGCGGGACCGGGGAGCTGTTTTTT; CDR3: CASSHSGTGELFF
D: TRBD2; V: TRBV6-1; J: TRBJ2-7; size: NA; DNA: TGTGCCAGCAGTGAATCGTGGGCTAGCGGGAACGAGCAGTACTTC; CDR3: CASSESWASGNEQYF
D: NA; V: TRBV5-1; J: TRBJ2-3; size: NA; DNA: TGCGCCAGCAGCACCCGACAGGCGATCGCAGATACGCAGTATTTT; CDR3: CASSTRQAIADTQYF
D: NA; V: TRBV19; J: TRBJ1-5; size: once; DNA: TGTGCCAGTAGTATGCAGCCGACAAGCAATCAGCCCCAGCATTTT; CDR3: CASSMQPTSNQPQHF
D: TRBD1; V: TRBV29-1; J: TRBJ1-4; size: NA; DNA: TGCAGCGTTGAAGCCGGGACAGGTGCAACTAATGAAAAACTGTTTTTT; CDR3: CSVEAGTGATNEKLFF
D: NA; V: TRBV6-2/TRBV6-3; J: TRBJ1-2; size: NA; DNA: TGTGCCAGCAGTCCAGGACAGCCTAACTATGGCTACACCTTC; CDR3: CASSPGQPNYGYTF
D: TRBD1; V: TRBV6-2/TRBV6-3; J: TRBJ1-2; size: NA; DNA: TGTGCCAGCAGCCCGGGACAGGGAGCTGGCTACACCTTC; CDR3: CASSPGQGAGYTF
D: TRBD1; V: TRBV7-8; J: TRBJ1-4; size: NA; DNA: TGTGCCAGCAGCTTAGCGGGGACAGGGTCCGCCCGTGAAAAACTGTTTTTT; CDR3: CASSLAGTGSAREKLFF
D: TRBD2; V: TRBV3-1/TRBV3-2; J: TRBJ2-7; size: NA; DNA: TGTGCCAGCAGCCCTAGCGGGAGAACGTCCGAGCAGTACTTC; CDR3: CASSPSGRTSEQYF
D: TRBD1; V: TRBV5-1; J: TRBJ2-7; size: NA; DNA: TGCGCCAGCAGCTTGGGACAGGGGGCTAGGGAGCAGTACTTC; CDR3: CASSLGQGAREQYF
D: TRBD1; V: TRBV19; J: TRBJ1-4; size: few; DNA: TGTGCCAGTAGCCCATCGGACAGGGGGCTTGAAAAACTGTTTTTT; CDR3: CASSPSDRGLEKLFF
D: NA; V: TRBV18; J: TRBJ1-6; size: NA; DNA: TGTGCCAGCTCACTCTCGTTGTATTCACCCCTCCACTTT; CDR3: CASSLSLYSPLHF
D: NA; V: TRBV9; J: TRBJ2-5; size: NA; DNA: TGTGCCAGCAGCACTACTCCCGGGACAAAAGAGACCCAGTACTTC; CDR3: CASSTTPGTKETQYF
D: NA; V: TRBV3-1/TRBV3-2; J: TRBJ2-1; size: NA; DNA: TGTGCCAGCAGCCAGGCAGGGGGGTACAATGAGCAGTTCTTC; CDR3: CASSQAGGYNEQFF
D: NA; V: TRBV7-8; J: TRBJ2-5; size: NA; DNA: TGTGCCAGCAGCTTAATCCTAGAGACCCAGTACTTC; CDR3: CASSLILETQYF
D: TRBD2; V: TRBV5-1; J: TRBJ2-7; size: NA; DNA: TGCGCCAGCAGCTTGTTAGCGGGGACTTCCTACGAGCAGTACTTC; CDR3: CASSLLAGTSYEQYF
D: NA; V: TRBV5-8; J: TRBJ1-3; size: NA; DNA: TGTGCCAGCAGCTTGAGAGGAATGGCTGGAAACACCATATATTTT; CDR3: CASSLRGMAGNTIYF
D: NA; V: TRBV12-3/TRBV12-4; J: TRBJ2-7; size: NA; DNA: TGTGCCAGCAGTCTGGACTCGATATACGAGCAGTACTTC; CDR3: CASSLDSIYEQYF
D: NA; V: TRBV29-1; J: TRBJ2-7; size: once; DNA: TGCAGCGTTGTTGAGGGGACTGGAAAGTACGAGCAGTACTTC; CDR3: CSVVEGTGKYEQYF
D: NA; V: TRBV6-6; J: TRBJ1-2; size: NA; DNA: TGTGCCAGCATTCCGGCCAGGGGATTGCGGGGCTACACCTTC; CDR3: CASIPARGLRGYTF
D: NA; V: TRBV6-5; J: TRBJ1-1; size: NA; DNA: TGTGCCAGCAGTTACTCAGGGGCAGTGAACACTGAAGCTTTCTTT; CDR3: CASSYSGAVNTEAFF
D: NA; V: TRBV9; J: TRBJ1-2; size: NA; DNA: TGTGCCAGCAGCGAGCTTAGTGGCTACACCTTC; CDR3: CASSELSGYTF
D: NA; V: TRBV12-5; J: TRBJ1-1; size: once; DNA: TGTGCTAGTGGTTTGGAGGTGGGCCGGGGGACTGAAGCTTTCTTT; CDR3: CASGLEVGRGTEAFF